These T cell receptor beta chains were read from a single sample in a study of CD8+ T cells in alopecia areata. Generated by immunoSEQ multiplex PCR, the TCRdb table keeps only in-frame clones and is missing some. The sample contains some 180,000 clones, 40% to 65% of which appear only once. The material was CD8+ T cells sorted from blood, obtained at week 24, from a patient treated with tofacitinib. Receptors originate from a human donor with alopecia areata. Both conserved end residues are part of each CDR3. The D gene is left open where the match is weak. Rows may omit the clone size; those that give it use once, few, many or a size class.

TRBJ1-1 | 14 | TRBV5-1 | NA | NA | CASSLGRGRTEAFF | TGCGCCAGCAGCTTGGGTCGGGGACGAACCGAAGCTTTCTTT
TRBJ2-7 | 15 | TRBV7-9 | TRBD1 | NA | CASSSGQGVWDEQYF | TGTGCCAGCAGCTCGGGACAGGGGGTCTGGGACGAGCAGTACTTC
TRBJ2-3 | 16 | TRBV29-1 | TRBD2 | few | CSVEGQRGEFADTQYF | TGCAGCGTTGAAGGTCAGCGGGGGGAGTTTGCAGATACGCAGTATTTT
TRBJ2-4 | 13 | TRBV9 | NA | NA | CASSVDIKNIQYF | TGTGCCAGCAGCGTAGACATCAAAAACATTCAGTACTTC
TRBJ1-2 | 15 | TRBV9 | TRBD1 | NA | CASSTQQGARDGYTF | TGTGCCAGCAGCACGCAACAGGGGGCGAGGGATGGCTACACCTTC
TRBJ2-5 | 12 | TRBV29-1 | NA | once | CSVAGKGETQYF | TGCAGCGTTGCTGGGAAGGGGGAGACCCAGTACTTC
TRBJ1-1 | 15 | TRBV6-1 | TRBD1 | NA | CASSGPGQGVPQAFF | TGTGCCAGCAGTGGACCGGGACAGGGCGTCCCCCAAGCTTTCTTT
TRBJ2-5 | 16 | TRBV27 | NA | few | CASSPLRTESQETQYF | TGTGCCAGCAGTCCCCTCCGGACGGAAAGCCAAGAGACCCAGTACTTC
TRBJ2-3 | 14 | TRBV29-1 | TRBD2 | few | CSAILAGGPDTQYF | TGCAGCGCTATACTAGCGGGGGGCCCAGATACGCAGTATTTT
TRBJ2-2 | 13 | TRBV11-2 | NA | NA | CASSPVVTGELFF | TGTGCCAGCAGCCCCGTGGTCACCGGGGAGCTGTTTTTT
TRBJ2-3 | 14 | TRBV11-2 | NA | once | CASSLEGNTDTQYF | TGTGCCAGCAGCTTAGAAGGCAACACAGATACGCAGTATTTT
TRBJ2-3 | 14 | TRBV6-5 | NA | NA | CASSYERGTDTQYF | TGTGCCAGCAGTTACGAAAGGGGGACAGATACGCAGTATTTT
TRBJ1-2 | 17 | TRBV7-9 | NA | NA | CASSFARENLVDYGYTF | TGTGCCAGCAGCTTCGCTCGGGAAAATCTAGTTGACTATGGCTACACCTTC
TRBJ1-2 | 16 | TRBV30 | NA | NA | CASSLEGMRANYGYTF | TGTGCTTCGAGTCTTGAGGGGATGCGAGCTAACTATGGCTACACCTTC
TRBJ2-1 | 13 | TRBV30 | NA | NA | CAWRQGSYNEQFF | TGTGCCTGGAGACAGGGCTCCTACAATGAGCAGTTCTTC
TRBJ2-7 | 12 | TRBV7-9 | NA | few | CAISIFSYEQYF | TGTGCCATTTCTATTTTCTCCTACGAGCAGTACTTC
TRBJ1-5 | 14 | TRBV30 | NA | NA | CAWSVRGFGQPQHF | TGTGCCTGGAGTGTCAGGGGTTTTGGTCAGCCCCAGCATTTT
TRBJ2-5 | 15 | TRBV11-2 | NA | few | CASNYIGADQETQYF | TGTGCCAGCAACTATATAGGGGCAGATCAAGAGACCCAGTACTTC
TRBJ2-7 | 15 | TRBV30 | TRBD2 | NA | CAWSVSSGASYEQYF | TGTGCCTGGAGTGTCTCTAGCGGCGCCTCCTACGAGCAGTACTTC
TRBJ2-2 | 14 | TRBV9 | NA | few | CASSVSGSPGELFF | TGTGCCAGCAGCGTATCAGGGTCCCCCGGGGAGCTGTTTTTT
TRBJ2-7 | 12 | TRBV5-6 | NA | NA | CASSSTGHEQYF | TGTGCCAGCAGCTCGACAGGACACGAGCAGTACTTC
TRBJ2-5 | 16 | TRBV5-6 | TRBD1 | NA | CASSLWPAGTGETQYF | TGTGCCAGCAGCTTGTGGCCGGCGGGGACAGGGGAGACCCAGTACTTC
TRBJ1-4 | 15 | TRBV11-2 | NA | once | CASSLRDIQNEKLFF | TGTGCCAGCAGCCTCCGGGACATCCAGAATGAAAAACTGTTTTTT
TRBJ2-7 | 14 | TRBV2 | NA | NA | CASSSTAGQYEQYF | TGTGCCAGCAGTAGCACTGCCGGGCAATACGAGCAGTACTTC
TRBJ1-2 | 12 | TRBV29-1 | NA | few | CSVPTLDGGYTF | TGCAGCGTGCCTACCCTGGACGGGGGCTACACCTTC
TRBJ2-1 | 15 | TRBV6-5 | TRBD1 | few | CASSYRGTGESEQFF | TGTGCCAGCAGTTACCGCGGGACAGGGGAATCCGAGCAGTTCTTC
TRBJ2-7 | 11 | TRBV7-9 | NA | NA | CASGGAYEQYF | TGTGCCAGCGGAGGGGCCTACGAGCAGTACTTC
TRBJ1-1 | 14 | TRBV7-3 | NA | once | CASSQELRNTEAFF | TGTGCCAGCAGCCAGGAATTGCGGAACACTGAAGCTTTCTTT
TRBJ2-3 | 18 | TRBV2 | TRBD1 | few | CASRDPANRGRNTDTQYF | TGTGCCAGCAGAGACCCTGCGAACAGGGGGAGAAACACAGATACGCAGTATTTT
TRBJ2-1 | 19 | TRBV7-9 | NA | few | CASSPPVTSLRGLYNEQFF | TGTGCCAGCAGCCCCCCAGTTACATCGCTTCGGGGTCTGTACAATGAGCAGTTCTTC
TRBJ2-1 | 12 | TRBV9 | NA | NA | CASSGNSNEQFF | TGTGCCAGCAGCGGGAACTCCAATGAGCAGTTCTTC
TRBJ2-5 | 13 | TRBV12-5 | NA | NA | CASGDHHQETQYF | TGTGCTAGTGGTGACCACCACCAAGAGACCCAGTACTTC
TRBJ2-3 | 15 | TRBV6-5 | TRBD2 | few | CASSTLAGLTDTQYF | TGTGCCAGCAGTACACTAGCGGGGCTCACAGATACGCAGTATTTT
TRBJ2-7 | 15 | TRBV7-3 | TRBD2 | NA | CASSLVAGETYEQYF | TGTGCCAGCAGCTTAGTGGCGGGGGAGACCTACGAGCAGTACTTC
TRBJ2-3 | 15 | TRBV30 | NA | NA | CAWSADGLSTDTQYF | TGTGCCTGGAGTGCTGACGGGCTGAGCACAGATACGCAGTATTTT
TRBJ2-1 | 14 | TRBV4-1 | NA | few | CASSPRWGEAEQFF | TGCGCCAGCAGCCCTCGCTGGGGGGAGGCTGAGCAGTTCTTC
TRBJ1-2 | 17 | TRBV14 | TRBD1 | NA | CASSQPGTGGFDYGYTF | TGTGCCAGCAGCCAACCCGGGACAGGGGGCTTCGACTATGGCTACACCTTC
TRBJ1-5 | 13 | TRBV19 | NA | NA | CASSPQGFEPQHF | TGTGCCAGTAGTCCTCAGGGATTTGAGCCCCAGCATTTT
TRBJ2-2 | 16 | TRBV13 | NA | NA | CASSLSRGIEAGELFF | TGTGCCAGCAGCTTATCGCGAGGGATCGAGGCCGGGGAGCTGTTTTTT
TRBJ2-7 | 13 | TRBV29-1 | TRBD2 | few | CSVAGGTDYEQYF | TGCAGCGTGGCCGGGGGGACGGACTACGAGCAGTACTTC
TRBJ2-7 | 14 | TRBV6-5 | TRBD1 | NA | CASSGTGPGDEQYF | TGTGCCAGCAGTGGGACAGGCCCAGGGGATGAGCAGTACTTC
TRBJ2-7 | 14 | TRBV29-1 | NA | NA | CSVRTVTSSYEQYF | TGCAGCGTGCGAACTGTGACTAGCTCCTACGAGCAGTACTTC
TRBJ2-7 | 15 | TRBV30 | TRBD2 | NA | CAWNLPGGPSYEQYF | TGTGCCTGGAACCTCCCGGGGGGTCCCTCCTACGAGCAGTACTTC
TRBJ2-2 | 12 | TRBV15 | NA | NA | CATSSETGELFF | TGTGCCACCAGCAGCGAAACCGGGGAGCTGTTTTTT
TRBJ1-4 | 19 | TRBV29-1 | TRBD1 | NA | CSVLRTGTGGSATNEKLFF | TGCAGCGTCCTCAGGACCGGGACAGGGGGAAGTGCAACTAATGAAAAACTGTTTTTT
TRBJ1-2 | 14 | TRBV27 | NA | NA | CASSPSGTTEGYTF | TGTGCCAGCAGTCCCTCGGGGACAACGGAGGGCTACACCTTC
TRBJ2-7 | 16 | TRBV29-1 | TRBD1 | few | CSVKWLGQGSIYEQYF | TGCAGCGTTAAATGGTTGGGACAGGGATCAATCTACGAGCAGTACTTC
TRBJ2-7 | 14 | TRBV15 | NA | NA | CATSREAGTNEQYF | TGTGCCACCAGCAGAGAGGCAGGGACCAACGAGCAGTACTTC
TRBJ1-2 | 12 | TRBV30 | NA | NA | CASREGVYGYTF | TGTGCCTCCAGGGAGGGAGTCTATGGCTACACCTTC
TRBJ1-1 | 14 | TRBV9 | NA | few | CASEGRAGNTEAFF | TGTGCCAGCGAAGGCAGGGCGGGGAACACTGAAGCTTTCTTT
TRBJ1-5 | 16 | TRBV4-3 | NA | NA | CASSQEILAVGQPQHF | TGCGCCAGCAGCCAAGAAATCTTGGCGGTGGGTCAGCCCCAGCATTTT
TRBJ1-2 | 11 | TRBV29-1 | TRBD1 | NA | CSVQGDYGYTF | TGCAGCGTTCAGGGGGACTATGGCTACACCTTC
TRBJ2-3 | 12 | TRBV27 | NA | NA | CASSLTRDTQYF | TGTGCCAGCAGCCTTACACGGGATACGCAGTATTTT
TRBJ1-2 | 15 | TRBV4-3 | NA | NA | CASSQVLGANYGYTF | TGCGCCAGCAGCCAAGTTCTGGGTGCTAACTATGGCTACACCTTC
TRBJ2-7 | 12 | TRBV21-1 | NA | few | CASSPKGKKQYF | TGTGCCAGCAGCCCAAAGGGCAAGAAGCAGTACTTC
TRBJ1-1 | 15 | TRBV5-6 | NA | few | CASSSAMTVNTEAFF | TGTGCCAGCAGCTCAGCAATGACAGTGAACACTGAAGCTTTCTTT
TRBJ2-7 | 14 | TRBV29-1 | NA | NA | CSVVSTATSYEQYF | TGCAGCGTTGTTTCGACAGCCACGTCCTACGAGCAGTACTTC
TRBJ2-1 | 17 | TRBV7-3 | NA | few | CASSFGEGVTGSNEQFF | TGTGCCAGCAGCTTTGGGGAGGGAGTGACAGGGTCGAATGAGCAGTTCTTC